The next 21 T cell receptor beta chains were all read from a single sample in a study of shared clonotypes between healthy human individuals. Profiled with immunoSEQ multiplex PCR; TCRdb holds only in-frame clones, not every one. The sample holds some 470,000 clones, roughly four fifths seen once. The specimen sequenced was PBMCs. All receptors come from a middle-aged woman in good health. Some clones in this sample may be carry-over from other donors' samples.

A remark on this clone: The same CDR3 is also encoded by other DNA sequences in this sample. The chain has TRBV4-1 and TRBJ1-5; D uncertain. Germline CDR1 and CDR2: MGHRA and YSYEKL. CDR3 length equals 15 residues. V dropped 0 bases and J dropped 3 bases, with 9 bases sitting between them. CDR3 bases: TGCGCCAGCAGCCAAGACTACCCTTACAATCAGCCCCAGCATTTT. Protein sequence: CASSQDYPYNQPQHF.

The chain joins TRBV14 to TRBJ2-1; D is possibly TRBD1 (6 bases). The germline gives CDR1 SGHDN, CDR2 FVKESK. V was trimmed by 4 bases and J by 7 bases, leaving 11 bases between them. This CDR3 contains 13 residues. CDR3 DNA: TGTGCCAGCAGCCCCGCCAGGGGAAATGAGCAGTTCTTC. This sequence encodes CASSPARGNEQFF.

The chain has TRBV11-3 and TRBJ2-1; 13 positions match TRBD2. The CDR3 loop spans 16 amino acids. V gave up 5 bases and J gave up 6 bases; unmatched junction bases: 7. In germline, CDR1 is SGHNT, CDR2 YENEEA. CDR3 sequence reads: CASSLGLAGTSNEQFF. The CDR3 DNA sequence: TGTGCCAGCAGCCTGGGACTAGCGGGAACTAGCAATGAGCAGTTCTTC.

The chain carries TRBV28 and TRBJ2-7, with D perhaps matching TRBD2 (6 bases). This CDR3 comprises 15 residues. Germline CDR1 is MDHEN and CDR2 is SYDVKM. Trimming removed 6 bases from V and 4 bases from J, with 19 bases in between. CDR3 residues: CASRESGTLQYEQYF. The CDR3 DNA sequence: TGTGCCAGCAGGGAATCCGGGACTTTACAGTACGAGCAGTACTTC. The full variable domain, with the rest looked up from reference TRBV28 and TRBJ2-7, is DVKVTQSSRYLVKRTGEKVFLECVQDMDHENMFWYRQDPGLGLRLIYFSYDVKMKEKGDIPEGYSVSREKKERFSLILESASTNQTSMYLCASRESGTLQYEQYFGPGTRLTVT.

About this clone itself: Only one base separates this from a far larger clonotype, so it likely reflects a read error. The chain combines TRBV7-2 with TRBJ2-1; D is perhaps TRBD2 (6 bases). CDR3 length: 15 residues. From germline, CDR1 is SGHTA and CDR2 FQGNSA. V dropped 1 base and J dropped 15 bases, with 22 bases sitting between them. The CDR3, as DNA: TGTGCCAGCAGCTTAGGCCTGTTGGGTAGCGGCCTCAGGTTCTTC. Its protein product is CASSLGLLGSGLRFF. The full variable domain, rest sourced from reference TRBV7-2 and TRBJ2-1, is GAGVSQSPSNKVTEKGKDVELRCDPISGHTALYWYRQSLGQGLEFLIYFQGNSAPDKSGLPSDRFSAERTGGSVSTLTIQRTQQEDSAVYLCASSLGLLGSGLRFFGPGTRLTVL.

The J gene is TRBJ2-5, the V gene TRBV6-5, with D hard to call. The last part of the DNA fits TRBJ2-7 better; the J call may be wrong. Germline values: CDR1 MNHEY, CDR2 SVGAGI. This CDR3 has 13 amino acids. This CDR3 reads CASSVGLSYEQYF. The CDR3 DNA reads TGTGCCAGCAGTGTCGGGCTTTCCTACGAGCAGTACTTC.

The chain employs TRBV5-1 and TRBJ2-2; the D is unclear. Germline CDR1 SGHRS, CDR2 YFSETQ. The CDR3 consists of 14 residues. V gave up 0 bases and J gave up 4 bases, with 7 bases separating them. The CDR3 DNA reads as TGCGCCAGCAGCTTGGGTGGGCGCACCGGGGAGCTGTTTTTT. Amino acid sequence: CASSLGGRTGELFF. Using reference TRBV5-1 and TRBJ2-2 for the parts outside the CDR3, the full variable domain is KAGVTQTPRYLIKTRGQQVTLSCSPISGHRSVSWYQQTPGQGLQFLFEYFSETQRNKGNFPGRFSGRQFSNSRSEMNVSTLELGDSALYLCASSLGGRTGELFFGEGSRLTVL.

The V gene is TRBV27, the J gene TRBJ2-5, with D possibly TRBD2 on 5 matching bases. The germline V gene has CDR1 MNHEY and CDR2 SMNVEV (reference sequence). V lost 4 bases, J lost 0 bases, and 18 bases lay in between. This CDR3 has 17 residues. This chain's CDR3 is CASSSSGLAYNQETQYF. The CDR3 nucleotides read TGTGCCAGCAGTTCCAGTGGTTTAGCGTACAACCAAGAGACCCAGTACTTC.

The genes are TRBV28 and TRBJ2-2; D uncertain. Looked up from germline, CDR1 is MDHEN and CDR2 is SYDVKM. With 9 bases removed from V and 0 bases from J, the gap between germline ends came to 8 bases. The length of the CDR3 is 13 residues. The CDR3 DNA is TGTGCCAGTAGATACCCGAACACCGGGGAGCTGTTTTTT. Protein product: CASRYPNTGELFF.

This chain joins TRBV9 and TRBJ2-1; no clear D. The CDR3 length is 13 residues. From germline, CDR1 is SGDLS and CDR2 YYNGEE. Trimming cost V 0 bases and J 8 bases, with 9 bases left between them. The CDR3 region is CASSVGFGDEQFF. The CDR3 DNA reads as TGTGCCAGCAGCGTAGGGTTTGGGGATGAGCAGTTCTTC.

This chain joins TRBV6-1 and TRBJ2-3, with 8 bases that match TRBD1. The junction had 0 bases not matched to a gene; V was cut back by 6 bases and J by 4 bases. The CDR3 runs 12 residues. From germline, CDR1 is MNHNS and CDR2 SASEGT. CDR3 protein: CASRQGADTQYF. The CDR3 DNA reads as TGTGCCAGCAGACAGGGGGCAGATACGCAGTATTTT.

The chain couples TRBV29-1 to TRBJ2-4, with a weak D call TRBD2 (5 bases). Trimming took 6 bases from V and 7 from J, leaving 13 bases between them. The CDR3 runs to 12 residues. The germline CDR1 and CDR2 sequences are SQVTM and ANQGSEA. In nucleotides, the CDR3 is TGCAGCGTATCCGAGGACTGGAACATTCAGTACTTC. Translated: CSVSEDWNIQYF.

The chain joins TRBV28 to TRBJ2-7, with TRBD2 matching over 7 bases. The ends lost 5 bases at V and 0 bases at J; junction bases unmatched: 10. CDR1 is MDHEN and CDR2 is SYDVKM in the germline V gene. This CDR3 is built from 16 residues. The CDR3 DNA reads TGTGCCAGCAGTCCCGCCCCTAGCGGTTCCTCCTACGAGCAGTACTTC. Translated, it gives CASSPAPSGSSYEQYF.

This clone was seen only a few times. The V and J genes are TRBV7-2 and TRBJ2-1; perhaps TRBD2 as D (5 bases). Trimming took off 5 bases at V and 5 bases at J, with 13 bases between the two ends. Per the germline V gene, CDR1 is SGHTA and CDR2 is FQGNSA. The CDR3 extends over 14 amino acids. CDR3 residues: CASSPSPGDNEQFF. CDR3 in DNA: TGTGCCAGCAGCCCATCCCCCGGGGACAATGAGCAGTTCTTC. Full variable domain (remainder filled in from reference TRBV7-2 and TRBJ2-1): GAGVSQSPSNKVTEKGKDVELRCDPISGHTALYWYRQSLGQGLEFLIYFQGNSAPDKSGLPSDRFSAERTGGSVSTLTIQRTQQEDSAVYLCASSPSPGDNEQFFGPGTRLTVL.

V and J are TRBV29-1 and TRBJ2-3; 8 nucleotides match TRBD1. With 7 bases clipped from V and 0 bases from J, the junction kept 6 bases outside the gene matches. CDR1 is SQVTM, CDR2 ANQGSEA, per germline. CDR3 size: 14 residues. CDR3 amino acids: CSADRGPSTDTQYF. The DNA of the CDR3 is TGCAGCGCTGACAGGGGACCCAGCACAGATACGCAGTATTTT.

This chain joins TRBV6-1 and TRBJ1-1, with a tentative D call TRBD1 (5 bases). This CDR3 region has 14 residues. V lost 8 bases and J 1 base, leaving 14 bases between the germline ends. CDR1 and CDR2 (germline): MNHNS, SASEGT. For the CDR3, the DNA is TGTGCCAGCGTCTACGGGGCCCGGAACACTGAAGCTTTCTTT. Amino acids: CASVYGARNTEAFF.

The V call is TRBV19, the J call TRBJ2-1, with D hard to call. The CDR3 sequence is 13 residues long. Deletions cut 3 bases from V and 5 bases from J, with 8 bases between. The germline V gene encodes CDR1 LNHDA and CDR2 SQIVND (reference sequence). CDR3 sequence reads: CASSIGPNNEQFF. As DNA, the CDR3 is TGTGCCAGTAGTATCGGACCCAACAATGAGCAGTTCTTC.

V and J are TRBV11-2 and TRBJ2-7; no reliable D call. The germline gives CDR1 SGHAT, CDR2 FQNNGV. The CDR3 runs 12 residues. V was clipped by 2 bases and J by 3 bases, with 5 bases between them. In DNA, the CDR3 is TGTGCCAGCAGCTTAAACAGCTACGAGCAGTACTTC. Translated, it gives CASSLNSYEQYF. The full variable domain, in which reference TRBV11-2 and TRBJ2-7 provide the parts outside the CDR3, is EAGVAQSPRYKIIEKRQSVAFWCNPISGHATLYWYQQILGQGPKLLIQFQNNGVVDDSQLPKDRFSAERLKGVDSTLKIQPAKLEDSAVYLCASSLNSYEQYFGPGTRLTVT.

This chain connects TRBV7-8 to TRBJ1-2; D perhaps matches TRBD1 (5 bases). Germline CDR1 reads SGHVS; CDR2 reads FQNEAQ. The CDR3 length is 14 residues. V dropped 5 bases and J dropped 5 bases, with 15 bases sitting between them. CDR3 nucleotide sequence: TGTGCCAGCAGCCCCATCGGGGGGACTTATGGCTACACCTTC. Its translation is CASSPIGGTYGYTF.

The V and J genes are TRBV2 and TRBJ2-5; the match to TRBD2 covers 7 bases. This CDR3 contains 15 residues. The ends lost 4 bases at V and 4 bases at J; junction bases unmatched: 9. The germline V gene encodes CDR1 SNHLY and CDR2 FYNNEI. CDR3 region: CASSVLREMVETQYF. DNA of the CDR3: TGTGCCAGCAGTGTATTGCGGGAGATGGTAGAGACCCAGTACTTC.

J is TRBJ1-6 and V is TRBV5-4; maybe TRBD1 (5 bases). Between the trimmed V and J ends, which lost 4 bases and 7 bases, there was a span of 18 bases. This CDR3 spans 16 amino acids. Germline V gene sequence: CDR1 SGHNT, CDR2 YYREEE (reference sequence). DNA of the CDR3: TGTGCCAGCAGCATTCGAGAGAGGGGAAGGAATTCACCCCTCCACTTT. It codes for CASSIRERGRNSPLHF.